Listed here is a single T cell receptor beta chain. This clonotype was detected ten times or more. The antigen it recognizes is unknown. Base quality data are lacking; no much larger clone is found one base away. The data originate from a study of human T cells and chemical hapten exposure (dated by TCRdb to about 2021). Study-level background: For sensitization, 2% DPC in acetone was applied to a 2 cm by 2 cm area of upper inner arm skin. Throughout the approximately 22-week study period, patients were also given weekly therapeutic DPC doses on the scalp. Patch testing was performed on the upper back with Finn chambers containing 0.01% DPC, and the patch tests were scored after 6 days according to International Contact Dermatitis Research Group standards. The mostly female patient cohort included alopecia areata with under or over 50% scalp involvement, alopecia totalis and alopecia universalis. The libraries were sequenced as a pool, and the TCR yield per sample differed mostly because of small variations in library volumes within the pool. The study tracked peripheral blood TCR repertoire changes in vivo during primary and secondary sensitization to the hapten diphenylcyclopropenone (DPC) in alopecia patients. Blood samples were taken from patients before sensitization (week 0) and then at 2, 6 and about 24 weeks after DPC sensitization. Around 30 alopecia patients provided blood for TCR sequencing at one to four time points (pre-sensitization, 2, 6 and 24 weeks).

What the authors observed across the whole study: A positive correlation was found between the number of PT1 expanded TCRs and patch test score, with significance reached at thresholds 8, 16 and 32 but not 4. Repeated subsampling changed both the strength of the expansion versus patch-test correlation and the threshold at which the correlation became significant. Significantly more large CDR3 similarity clusters were formed by expanded TCRs than by pre-sensitization or healthy control sets, consistent with antigen-driven responses. Because all patients had alopecia, a presumed autoimmune disease, the immune response of the patients might differ from that of healthy individuals. The number of TCRs above 1 in 1000 frequency did not change with DPC sensitization; there was no evidence of global repertoire structure alterations.

The library relied on RACE. The instrument was a NextSeq 500. During library preparation, unique molecular identifiers were attached to individual cDNA molecules so that TCRs could be counted quantitatively and reproducibly. For every blood RNA sample, sequencing covered both the TCR alpha and TCR beta chains. The paper's data handling went like this. A median of about 100,000 TCRs per sample was observed, with a range of about 20,000 to 690,600. V, J and CDR3 annotation of the TCR reads was performed with the Decombinator software suite. For the PS versus PT1 abundance plots, all samples were subsampled to the same number of TCRs (28,000). TCRs were defined as expanded if absent before sensitization and observed at least eight times at the 2-week time point. The raw public reads went through TCRdb reprocessing: fastp at Q25, MiXCR clone calling, in-frame beta chains kept. CDR3 protein sequences are deduplicated, and each keeps its most common genes and DNA. The authors' filters were not applied to this entry. The table for this sample lists around 350,000 distinct CDR3 sequences; 5% to 6.5% of them were counted only once. Around 8% of the sample lies in the top ten.

The meaning of the sample's time point label: pre-sensitization, week 0. What the treatment or condition label conveys for this sample: therapeutic diphenylcyclopropenone sensitization with weekly scalp DPC. At each patch-test visit, blood was drawn before the patch test was applied. Patients were eligible if aged 18 to 70, diagnosed with alopecia and judged suitable for DPC therapy, and pregnant patients were excluded. Total RNA was extracted from unfractionated whole blood collected in Tempus Blood RNA tubes. This TCR came from a woman aged 18-35 years with alopecia areata. Some clones in this sample may be carry-over from other donors' samples. This specimen was whole blood, taken in connection with sensitization to the hapten diphenylcyclopropenone (DPC).

The base sequence is TGTGCCAGCAGTCCCGGTGTTAGGACGCTCACTGAAGCTTTCTTT. It encodes CASSPGVRTLTEAFF. The V and J segments used are TRBV27 and TRBJ1-1; the D gene is unclear. Cut back by 5 bases and 4 bases, the V and J ends lie 17 bases apart. Taken from cysteine to phenylalanine, the CDR3 has 15 residues. Only the CDR3 portion is preserved as DNA: 45 bases, with reading frame beginning at the first base. The germline V gene encodes CDR1 MNHEY and CDR2 SMNVEV (reference sequence).